The T cell receptor beta chain under discussion was sequenced for a study of radiation and T cells in renal cell carcinoma. The overall study: Nephrectomy followed 15 Gy stereotactic body radiation by 4 weeks.

V lost 3 bases to trimming and J lost 4 bases, with 13 bases between them. The CDR3 extends over 14 amino acids. The V gene's germline CDR1 is MNHEY and CDR2 SMNVEV (reference sequence). Regarding time point: blood 2 weeks post-SBRT. Documented treatment: 15 Gy SBRT to primary tumor, nephrectomy 4 weeks later. After SBRT, blood was collected at 2 and 4 weeks, plus baseline. Worth noting for this clone: Its antigen is undetermined.

Study-level findings and limits: Top tumor clonotypes rose in blood 2 weeks post-radiation, then contracted.

Using immunoSEQ multiplex PCR, the repertoire was profiled, and TCRdb retains in-frame clones only, with some absent. The sample lists approximately 120,000 clones, around 85% occurring once. The sequenced sample was blood, obtained from a patient whose treatment included radiotherapy and nephrectomy. This sequence originates from a man between 50 and 59 years old with renal cell carcinoma. This chain uses TRBV27 with TRBJ2-7; either TRBD1 or TRBD2 may supply D (5 bases each). The CDR3 DNA is TGTGCCAGCAGTTTGGGACGGAGACTTTACGAGCAGTACTTC. Translated: CASSLGRRLYEQYF.